One TCR beta chain is described in this entry. Its antigen is as yet unknown. These data come from a study of T cells in Graves' hyperthyroidism and ophthalmopathy. Overall study context: At the time of initial diagnosis and before any treatment, peripheral blood was collected.

RNA transcripts gave rise to amplified TCR beta CDR3 regions. First-round RT-PCR targeting the TCR CDR3 was performed with the HTBI primer set. TCRdb independently ran MiXCR on the multiplex PCR reads; one entry per CDR3 protein. Counted here are approximately 600,000 distinct CDR3 sequences, over 11% occurring once; the ten biggest clones make up around 5.4%. Germline loops: CDR1 LNHDA, CDR2 SQIVND (reference sequence). V dropped 4 bases and J dropped 7; count of bases not matched to a gene: 5. The CDR3 totals 15 residues. The sample of blood was obtained at first hyperthyroidism diagnosis (before any ophthalmopathy symptoms). Study-wide results and caveats: For ophthalmopathy, model prediction preceded onset by a median about 6.4 months.

The sequenced sample was blood. The clonotype was recovered from a woman aged 25 to 45 with Graves' hyperthyroidism that later progressed to Graves' ophthalmopathy. The rearrangement joins TRBV19 to TRBJ2-1; TRBD1 aligns across 12 bases. This CDR3 is CASSTGQGAKNEQFF. CDR3 in DNA: TGTGCCAGTAGTACGGGACAGGGGGCTAAGAATGAGCAGTTCTTC.